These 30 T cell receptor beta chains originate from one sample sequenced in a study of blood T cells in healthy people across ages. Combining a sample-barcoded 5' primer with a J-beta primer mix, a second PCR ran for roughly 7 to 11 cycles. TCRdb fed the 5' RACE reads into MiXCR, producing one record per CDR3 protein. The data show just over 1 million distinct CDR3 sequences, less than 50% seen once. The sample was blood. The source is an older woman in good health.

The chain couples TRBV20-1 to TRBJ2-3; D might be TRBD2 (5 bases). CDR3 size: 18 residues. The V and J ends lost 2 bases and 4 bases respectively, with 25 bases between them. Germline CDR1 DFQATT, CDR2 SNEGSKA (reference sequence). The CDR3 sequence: CSARTSAAGTNKPDTQYF. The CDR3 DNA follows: TGCAGTGCTAGAACATCGGCGGCGGGTACGAATAAGCCAGATACGCAGTATTTT.

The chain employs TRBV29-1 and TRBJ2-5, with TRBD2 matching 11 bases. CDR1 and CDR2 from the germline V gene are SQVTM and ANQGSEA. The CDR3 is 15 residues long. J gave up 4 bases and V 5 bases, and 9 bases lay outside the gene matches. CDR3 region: CSVKVSGRAGETQYF. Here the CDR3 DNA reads TGCAGCGTTAAGGTTAGCGGGAGGGCCGGAGAGACCCAGTACTTC.

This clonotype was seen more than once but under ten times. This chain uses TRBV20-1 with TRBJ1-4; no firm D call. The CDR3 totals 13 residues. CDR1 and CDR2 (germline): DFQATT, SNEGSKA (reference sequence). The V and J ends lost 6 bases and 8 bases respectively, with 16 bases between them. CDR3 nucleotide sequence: TGCAGTGCCCTCGATAGGCTACAGGAAAAACTGTTTTTT. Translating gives CSALDRLQEKLFF.

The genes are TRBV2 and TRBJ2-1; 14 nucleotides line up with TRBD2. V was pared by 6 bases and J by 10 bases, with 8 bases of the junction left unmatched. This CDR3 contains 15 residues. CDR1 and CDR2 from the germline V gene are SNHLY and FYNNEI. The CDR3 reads CASSSGTSGRKEQFF. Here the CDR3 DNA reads TGTGCCAGCAGCTCTGGGACTAGCGGGAGAAAAGAGCAGTTCTTC.

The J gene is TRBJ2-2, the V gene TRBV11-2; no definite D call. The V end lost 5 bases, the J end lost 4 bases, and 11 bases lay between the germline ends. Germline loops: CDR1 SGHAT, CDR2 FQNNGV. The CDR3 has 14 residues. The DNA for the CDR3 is TGTGCCAGCAGCCCCCCCGTGGGCACCGGGGAGCTGTTTTTT. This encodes CASSPPVGTGELFF.

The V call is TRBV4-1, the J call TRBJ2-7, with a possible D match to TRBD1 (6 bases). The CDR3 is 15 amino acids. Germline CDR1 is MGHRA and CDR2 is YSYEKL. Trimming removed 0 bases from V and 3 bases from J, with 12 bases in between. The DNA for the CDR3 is TGCGCCAGCAGCCAAGACCGTAGGGGGTACTACGAGCAGTACTTC. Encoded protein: CASSQDRRGYYEQYF.

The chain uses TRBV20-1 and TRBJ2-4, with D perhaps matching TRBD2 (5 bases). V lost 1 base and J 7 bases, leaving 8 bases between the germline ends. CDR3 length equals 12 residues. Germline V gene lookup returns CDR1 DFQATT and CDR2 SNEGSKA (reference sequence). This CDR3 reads CSARASGNIQYF. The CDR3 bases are TGCAGTGCTAGAGCTTCGGGGAACATTCAGTACTTC.

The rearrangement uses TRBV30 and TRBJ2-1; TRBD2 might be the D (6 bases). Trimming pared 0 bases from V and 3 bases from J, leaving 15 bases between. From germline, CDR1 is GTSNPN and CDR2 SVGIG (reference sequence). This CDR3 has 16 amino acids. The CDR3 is CAWSVPAGNGYNEQFF. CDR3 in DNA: TGTGCCTGGAGTGTACCCGCGGGGAACGGCTACAATGAGCAGTTCTTC.

CDR3 nucleotides: TGTGCCAGCAGTTTATCGGGACAGGGGTATAACTATGGCTACACCTTC. Protein product: CASSLSGQGYNYGYTF. V and J are TRBV27 and TRBJ1-2, with 10 positions matching TRBD1. The CDR3 runs to 16 residues. J lost 1 base, V lost 0 bases, and 2 bases had no gene match. The V gene's germline CDR1 is MNHEY and CDR2 SMNVEV (reference sequence).

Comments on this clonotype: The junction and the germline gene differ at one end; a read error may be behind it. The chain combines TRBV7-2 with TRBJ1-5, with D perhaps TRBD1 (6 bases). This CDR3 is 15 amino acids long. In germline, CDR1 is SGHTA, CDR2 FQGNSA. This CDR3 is CASGLVSGGDQPQHF. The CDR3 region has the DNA TGTGCCAGCGGCTTAGTTTCGGGGGGCGATCAGCCCCAGCATTTT.

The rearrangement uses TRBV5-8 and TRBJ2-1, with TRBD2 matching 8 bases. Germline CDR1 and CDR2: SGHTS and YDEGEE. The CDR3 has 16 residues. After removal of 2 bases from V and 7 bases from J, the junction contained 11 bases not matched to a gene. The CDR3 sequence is CASSLPGGAAWNEQFF. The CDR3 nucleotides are TGTGCCAGCAGCTTACCCGGGGGGGCCGCTTGGAATGAGCAGTTCTTC. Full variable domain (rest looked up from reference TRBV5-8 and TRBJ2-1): EAGVTQSPTHLIKTRGQQATLRCSPISGHTSVYWYQQALGLGLQFLLWYDEGEERNRGNFPPRFSGRQFPNYSSELNVNALELEDSALYLCASSLPGGAAWNEQFFGPGTRLTVL.

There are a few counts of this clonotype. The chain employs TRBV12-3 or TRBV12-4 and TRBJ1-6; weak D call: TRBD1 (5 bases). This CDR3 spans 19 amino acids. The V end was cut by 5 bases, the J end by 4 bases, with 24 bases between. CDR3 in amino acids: CASSPAEGHNRSYNSPLHF. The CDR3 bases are TGTGCCAGCAGTCCTGCGGAAGGACACAATCGTTCTTATAATTCACCCCTCCACTTT.

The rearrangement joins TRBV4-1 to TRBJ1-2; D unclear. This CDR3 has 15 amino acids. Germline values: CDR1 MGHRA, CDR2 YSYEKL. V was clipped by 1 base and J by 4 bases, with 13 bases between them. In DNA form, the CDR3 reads TGCGCCAGCAGCCAAGTTAGTGGAGTAGCCTATGGCTACACCTTC. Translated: CASSQVSGVAYGYTF.

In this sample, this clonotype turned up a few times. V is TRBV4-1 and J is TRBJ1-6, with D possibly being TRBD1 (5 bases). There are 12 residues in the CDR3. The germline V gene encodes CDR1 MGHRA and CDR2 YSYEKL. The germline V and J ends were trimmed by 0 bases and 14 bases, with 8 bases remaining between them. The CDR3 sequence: CASSQDRVTLHF. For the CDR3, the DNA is TGCGCCAGCAGCCAAGACAGGGTAACCCTCCACTTT.

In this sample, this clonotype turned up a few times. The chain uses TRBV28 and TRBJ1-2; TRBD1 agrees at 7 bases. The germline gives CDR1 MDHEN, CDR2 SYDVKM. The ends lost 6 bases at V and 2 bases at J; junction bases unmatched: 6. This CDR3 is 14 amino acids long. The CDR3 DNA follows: TGTGCCAGCAGCCGGGACAGCCGGAACTATGGCTACACCTTC. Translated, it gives CASSRDSRNYGYTF.

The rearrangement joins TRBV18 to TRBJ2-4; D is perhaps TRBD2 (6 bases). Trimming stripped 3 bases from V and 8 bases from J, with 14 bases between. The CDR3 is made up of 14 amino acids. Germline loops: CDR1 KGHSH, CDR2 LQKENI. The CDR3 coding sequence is TGTGCCAGCTCACCGGCCGGGACTCAGGACATTCAGTACTTC. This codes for CASSPAGTQDIQYF.

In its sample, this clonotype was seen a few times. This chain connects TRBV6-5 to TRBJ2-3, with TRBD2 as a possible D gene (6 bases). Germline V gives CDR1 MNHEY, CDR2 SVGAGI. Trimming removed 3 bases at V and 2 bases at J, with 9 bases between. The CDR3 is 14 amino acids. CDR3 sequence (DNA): TGTGCCAGCAGTTATGGGGGGAACACAGATACGCAGTATTTT. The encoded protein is CASSYGGNTDTQYF.

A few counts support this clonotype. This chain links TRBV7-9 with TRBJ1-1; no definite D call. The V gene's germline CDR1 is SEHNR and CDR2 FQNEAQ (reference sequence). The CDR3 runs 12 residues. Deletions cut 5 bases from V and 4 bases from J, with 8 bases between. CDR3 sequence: CASSPMGTEAFF. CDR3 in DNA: TGTGCCAGCAGCCCAATGGGCACTGAAGCTTTCTTT.

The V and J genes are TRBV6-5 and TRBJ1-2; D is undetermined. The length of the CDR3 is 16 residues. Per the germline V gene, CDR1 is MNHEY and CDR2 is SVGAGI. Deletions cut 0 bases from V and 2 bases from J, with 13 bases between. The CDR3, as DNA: TGTGCCAGCAGTTACTCGATTATGCGAACGAACTATGGCTACACCTTC. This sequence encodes CASSYSIMRTNYGYTF.

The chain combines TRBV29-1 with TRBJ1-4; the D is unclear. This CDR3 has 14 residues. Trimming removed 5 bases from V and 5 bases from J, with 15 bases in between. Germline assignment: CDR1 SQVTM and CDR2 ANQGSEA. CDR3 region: CSVQTGVLNEKLFF. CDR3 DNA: TGCAGCGTTCAAACTGGGGTTCTCAATGAAAAACTGTTTTTT.

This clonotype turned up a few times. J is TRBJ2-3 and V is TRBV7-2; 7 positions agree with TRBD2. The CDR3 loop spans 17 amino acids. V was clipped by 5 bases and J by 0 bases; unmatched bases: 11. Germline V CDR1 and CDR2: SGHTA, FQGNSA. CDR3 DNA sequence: TGTGCCAGCAGCGCATCGACTAGCTCTCCAAGCACAGATACGCAGTATTTT. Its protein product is CASSASTSSPSTDTQYF.

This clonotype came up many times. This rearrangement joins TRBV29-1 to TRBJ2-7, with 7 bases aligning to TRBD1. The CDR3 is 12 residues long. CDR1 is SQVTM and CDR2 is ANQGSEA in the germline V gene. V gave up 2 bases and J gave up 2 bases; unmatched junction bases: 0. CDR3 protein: CSVEQGAYEQYF. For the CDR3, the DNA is TGCAGCGTTGAACAGGGGGCCTACGAGCAGTACTTC.

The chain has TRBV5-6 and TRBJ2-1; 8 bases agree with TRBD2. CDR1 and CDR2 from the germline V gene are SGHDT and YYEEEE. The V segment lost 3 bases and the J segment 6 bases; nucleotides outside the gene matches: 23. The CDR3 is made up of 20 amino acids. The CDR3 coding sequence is TGTGCCAGCAGCTCCGAAAACCGAGGGATTAGCGGGACCACACGCAATGAGCAGTTCTTC. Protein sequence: CASSSENRGISGTTRNEQFF.

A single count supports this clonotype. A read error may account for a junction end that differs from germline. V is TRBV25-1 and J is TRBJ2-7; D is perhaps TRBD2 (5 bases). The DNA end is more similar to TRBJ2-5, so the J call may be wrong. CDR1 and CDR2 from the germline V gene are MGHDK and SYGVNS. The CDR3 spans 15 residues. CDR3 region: CVSSLGLKSLETQYF. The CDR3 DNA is TGTGTCAGCAGTCTCGGACTCAAGTCCCTAGAGACCCAGTACTTC.

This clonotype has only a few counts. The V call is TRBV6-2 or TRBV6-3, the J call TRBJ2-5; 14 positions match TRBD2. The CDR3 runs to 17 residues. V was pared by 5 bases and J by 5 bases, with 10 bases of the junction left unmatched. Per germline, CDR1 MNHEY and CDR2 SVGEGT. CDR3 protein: CASSPNRRLAGGETQYF. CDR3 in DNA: TGTGCCAGCAGTCCGAATAGAAGACTAGCGGGGGGGGAGACCCAGTACTTC.

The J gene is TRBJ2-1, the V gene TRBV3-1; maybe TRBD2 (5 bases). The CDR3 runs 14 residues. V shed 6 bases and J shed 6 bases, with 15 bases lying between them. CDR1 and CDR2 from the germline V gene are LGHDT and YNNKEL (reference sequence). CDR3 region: CASSLTGLSNEQFF. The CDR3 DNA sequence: TGTGCCAGCAGTCTCACCGGACTCAGCAATGAGCAGTTCTTC.

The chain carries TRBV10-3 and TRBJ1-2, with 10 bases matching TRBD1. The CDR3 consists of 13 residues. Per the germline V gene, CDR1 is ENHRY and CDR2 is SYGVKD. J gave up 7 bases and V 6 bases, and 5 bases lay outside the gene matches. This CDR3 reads CAIRPDRGPGYTF. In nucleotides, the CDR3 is TGTGCCATCAGGCCCGACAGGGGGCCTGGCTACACCTTC.

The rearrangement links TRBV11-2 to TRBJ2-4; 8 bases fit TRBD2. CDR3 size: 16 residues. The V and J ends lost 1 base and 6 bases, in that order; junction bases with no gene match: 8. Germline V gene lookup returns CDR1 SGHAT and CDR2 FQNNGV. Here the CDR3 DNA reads TGTGCCAGCAGCTTAGGGCGGGGTCTAGCGGGAAACATTCAGTACTTC. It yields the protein CASSLGRGLAGNIQYF.

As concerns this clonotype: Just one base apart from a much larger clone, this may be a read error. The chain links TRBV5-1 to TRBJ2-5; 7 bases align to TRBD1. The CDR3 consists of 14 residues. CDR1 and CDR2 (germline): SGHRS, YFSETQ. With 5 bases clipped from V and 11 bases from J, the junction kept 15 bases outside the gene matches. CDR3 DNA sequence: TGCGCCAGCAGGGTGGACAGGTCATACAATGAGCAGTACTTC. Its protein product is CASRVDRSYNEQYF.

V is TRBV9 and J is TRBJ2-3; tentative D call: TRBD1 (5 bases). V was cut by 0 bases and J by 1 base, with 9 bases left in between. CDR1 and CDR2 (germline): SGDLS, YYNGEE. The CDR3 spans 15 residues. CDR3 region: CASSVDGRGTDTQYF. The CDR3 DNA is TGTGCCAGCAGCGTAGACGGCAGGGGCACAGATACGCAGTATTTT.